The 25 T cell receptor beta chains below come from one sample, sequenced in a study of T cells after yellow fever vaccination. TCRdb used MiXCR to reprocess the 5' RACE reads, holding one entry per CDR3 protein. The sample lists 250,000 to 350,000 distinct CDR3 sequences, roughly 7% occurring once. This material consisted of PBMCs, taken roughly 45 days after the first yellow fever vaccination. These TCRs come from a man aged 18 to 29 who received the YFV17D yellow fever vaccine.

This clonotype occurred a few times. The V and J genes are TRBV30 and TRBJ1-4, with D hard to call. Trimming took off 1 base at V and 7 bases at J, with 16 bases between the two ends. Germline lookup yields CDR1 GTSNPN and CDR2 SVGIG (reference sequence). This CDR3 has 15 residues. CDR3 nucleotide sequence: TGTGCCTGGAGTGCGATATTGACCGGTACTGAAAAACTGTTTTTT. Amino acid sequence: CAWSAILTGTEKLFF.

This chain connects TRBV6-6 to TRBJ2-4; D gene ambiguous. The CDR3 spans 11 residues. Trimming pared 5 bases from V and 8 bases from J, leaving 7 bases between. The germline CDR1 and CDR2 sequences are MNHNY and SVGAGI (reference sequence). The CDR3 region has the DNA TGTGCCAGCAGTCACCAGGACATTCAGTACTTC. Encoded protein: CASSHQDIQYF.

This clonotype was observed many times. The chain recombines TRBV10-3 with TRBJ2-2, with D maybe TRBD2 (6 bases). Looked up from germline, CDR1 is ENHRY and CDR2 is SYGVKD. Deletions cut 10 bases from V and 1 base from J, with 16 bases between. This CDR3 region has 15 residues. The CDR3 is CATLDGGQNTGELFF. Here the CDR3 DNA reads TGTGCCACCCTTGACGGGGGTCAGAACACCGGGGAGCTGTTTTTT.

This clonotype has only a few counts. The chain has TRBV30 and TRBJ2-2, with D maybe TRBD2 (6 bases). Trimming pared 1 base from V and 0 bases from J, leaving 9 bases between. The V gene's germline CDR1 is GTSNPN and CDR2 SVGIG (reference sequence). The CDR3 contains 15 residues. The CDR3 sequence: CAWSAGDPNTGELFF. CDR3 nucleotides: TGTGCCTGGAGTGCGGGAGATCCGAACACCGGGGAGCTGTTTTTT.

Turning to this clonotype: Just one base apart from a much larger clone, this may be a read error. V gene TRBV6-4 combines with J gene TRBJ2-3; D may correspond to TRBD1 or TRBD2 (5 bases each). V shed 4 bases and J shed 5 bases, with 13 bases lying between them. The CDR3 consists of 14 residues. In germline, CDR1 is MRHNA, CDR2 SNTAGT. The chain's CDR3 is CASSVNGARDTQYF. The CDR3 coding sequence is TGTGCCAGCAGTGTAAACGGGGCAAGAGATACGCAGTATTTT.

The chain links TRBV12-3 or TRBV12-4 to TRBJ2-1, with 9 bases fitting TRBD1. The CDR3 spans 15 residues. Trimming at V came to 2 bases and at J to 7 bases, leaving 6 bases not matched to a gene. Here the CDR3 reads CASSLRGQGRNEQFF. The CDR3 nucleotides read TGTGCCAGCAGTTTAAGGGGACAGGGTAGGAATGAGCAGTTCTTC.

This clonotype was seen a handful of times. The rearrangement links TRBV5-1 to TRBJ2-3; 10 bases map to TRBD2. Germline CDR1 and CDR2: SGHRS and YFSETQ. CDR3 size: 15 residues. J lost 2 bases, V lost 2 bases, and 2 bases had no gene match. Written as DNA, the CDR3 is TGCGCCAGCAGCTTTAGCGGGGGGACCACAGATACGCAGTATTTT. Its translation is CASSFSGGTTDTQYF.

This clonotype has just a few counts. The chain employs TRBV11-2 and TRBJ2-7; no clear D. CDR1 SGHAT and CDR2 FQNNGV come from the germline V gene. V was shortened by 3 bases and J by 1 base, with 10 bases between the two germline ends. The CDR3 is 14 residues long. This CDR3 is CASSFNSFSYEQYF. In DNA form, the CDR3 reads TGTGCCAGCAGCTTCAACAGTTTTTCCTACGAGCAGTACTTC. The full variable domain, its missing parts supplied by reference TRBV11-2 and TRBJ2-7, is EAGVAQSPRYKIIEKRQSVAFWCNPISGHATLYWYQQILGQGPKLLIQFQNNGVVDDSQLPKDRFSAERLKGVDSTLKIQPAKLEDSAVYLCASSFNSFSYEQYFGPGTRLTVT.

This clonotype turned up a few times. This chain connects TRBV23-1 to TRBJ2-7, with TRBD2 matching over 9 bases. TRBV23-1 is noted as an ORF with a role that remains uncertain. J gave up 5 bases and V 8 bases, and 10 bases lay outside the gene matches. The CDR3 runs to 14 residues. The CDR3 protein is CASDEAGGPNEQYV. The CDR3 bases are TGCGCCAGCGACGAGGCGGGGGGGCCTAACGAGCAGTACGTC.

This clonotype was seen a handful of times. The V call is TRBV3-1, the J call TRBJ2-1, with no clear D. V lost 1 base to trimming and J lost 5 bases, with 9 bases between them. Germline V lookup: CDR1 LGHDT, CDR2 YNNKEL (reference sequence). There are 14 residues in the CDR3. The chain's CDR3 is CASSQGYSNNEQFF. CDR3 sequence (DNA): TGTGCCAGCAGCCAAGGATACAGCAACAATGAGCAGTTCTTC.

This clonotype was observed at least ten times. DNA for the CDR3: TGTGCCAGCAGTTGGGGGGCAGGGGGCGCCTACACCTTC. Amino acid sequence: CASSWGAGGAYTF. The chain is built from TRBV6-6 and TRBJ1-2, with 8 bases aligning to TRBD1. The CDR3 loop spans 13 amino acids. Germline trimming cut 4 bases from V and 10 bases from J; bases unmatched to any gene: 8. CDR1 is MNHNY, CDR2 SVGAGI, per germline (reference sequence).

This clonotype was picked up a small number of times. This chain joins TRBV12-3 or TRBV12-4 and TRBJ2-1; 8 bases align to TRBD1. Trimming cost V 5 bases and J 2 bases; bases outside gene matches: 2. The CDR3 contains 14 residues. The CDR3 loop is CASSIQGAYNEQFF. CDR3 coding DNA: TGTGCCAGCAGTATACAGGGGGCCTACAATGAGCAGTTCTTC.

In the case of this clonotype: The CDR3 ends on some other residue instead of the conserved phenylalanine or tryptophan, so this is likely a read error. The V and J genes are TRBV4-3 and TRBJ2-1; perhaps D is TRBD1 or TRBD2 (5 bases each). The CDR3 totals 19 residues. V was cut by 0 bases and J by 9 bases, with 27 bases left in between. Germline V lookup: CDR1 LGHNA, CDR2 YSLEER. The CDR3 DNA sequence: TGCGCCAGCAGCCAAGAGGTACCTCGAATTAGGGCTTCTGGGGGTGAGCAGTTCGTC. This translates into CASSQEVPRIRASGGEQFV.

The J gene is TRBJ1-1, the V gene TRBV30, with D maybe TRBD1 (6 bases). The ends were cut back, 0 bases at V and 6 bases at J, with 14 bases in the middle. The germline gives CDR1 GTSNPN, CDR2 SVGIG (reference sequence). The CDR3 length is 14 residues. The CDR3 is CAWSVEGGRAEAFF. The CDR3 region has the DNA TGTGCCTGGAGTGTAGAAGGGGGTCGGGCTGAAGCTTTCTTT. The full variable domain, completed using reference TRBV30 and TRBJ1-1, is SQTIHQWPATLVQPVGSPLSLECTVEGTSNPNLYWYRQAAGRGLQLLFYSVGIGQISSEVPQNLSASRPQDRQFILSSKKLLLSDSGFYLCAWSVEGGRAEAFFGQGTRLTVV.

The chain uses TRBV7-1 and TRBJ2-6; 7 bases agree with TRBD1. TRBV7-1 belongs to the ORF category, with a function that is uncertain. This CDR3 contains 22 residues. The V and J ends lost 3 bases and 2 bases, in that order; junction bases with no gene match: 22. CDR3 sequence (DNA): TGTGCCAGCAGCTCGATTACTCGGGACAGCGGACATGGTGTTCCTGGGGCCAACGTCCTGACTTTC. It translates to CASSSITRDSGHGVPGANVLTF.

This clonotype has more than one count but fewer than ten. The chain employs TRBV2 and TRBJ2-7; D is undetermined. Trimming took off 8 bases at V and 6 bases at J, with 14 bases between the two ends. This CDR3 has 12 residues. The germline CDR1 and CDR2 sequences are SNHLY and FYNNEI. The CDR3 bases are TGTGCCAGCGTAGAGAGGTTGGCCGAGCAGTACTTC. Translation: CASVERLAEQYF.

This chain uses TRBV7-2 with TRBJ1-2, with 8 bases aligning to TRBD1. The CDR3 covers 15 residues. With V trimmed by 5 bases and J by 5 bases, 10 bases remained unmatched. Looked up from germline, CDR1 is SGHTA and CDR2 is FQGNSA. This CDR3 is CASSPQTGAEYGYTF. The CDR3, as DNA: TGTGCCAGCAGCCCACAGACAGGGGCCGAATATGGCTACACCTTC.

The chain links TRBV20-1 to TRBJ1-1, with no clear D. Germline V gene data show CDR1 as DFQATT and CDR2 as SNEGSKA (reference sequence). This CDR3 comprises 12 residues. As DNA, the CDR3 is TGCAGGGGGATAGGACCGAACACTGAAGCTTTCTTT. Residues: CRGIGPNTEAFF.

DNA of the CDR3: TGTGCCAGCAGCTCCCCTCTCCCGGCGGGGGCCAACGTCCTGACTTTC. Its protein is CASSSPLPAGANVLTF. The chain links TRBV9 to TRBJ2-6; D is ambiguous. CDR3 length: 16 residues. Germline V gene data show CDR1 as SGDLS and CDR2 as YYNGEE. Between the trimmed V and J ends, which lost 4 bases and 4 bases, there was a span of 15 bases. Full variable domain (outside the CDR3, taken from reference TRBV9 and TRBJ2-6): DSGVTQTPKHLITATGQRVTLRCSPRSGDLSVYWYQQSLDQGLQFLIQYYNGEERAKGNILERFSAQQFPDLHSELNLSSLELGDSALYFCASSSPLPAGANVLTFGAGSRLTVL.

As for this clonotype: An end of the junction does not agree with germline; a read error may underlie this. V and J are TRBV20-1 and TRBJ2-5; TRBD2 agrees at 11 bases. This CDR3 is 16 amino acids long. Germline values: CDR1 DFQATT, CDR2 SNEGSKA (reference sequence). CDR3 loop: CCAHNRLAGNQETQYF. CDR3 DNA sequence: TGCTGTGCCCATAATCGACTAGCGGGGAATCAAGAGACCCAGTACTTC.

The CDR3 sequence is CASSLTGTGPYNEQFF. The DNA for the CDR3 is TGTGCCAGCAGCTTAACCGGGACAGGGCCCTACAATGAGCAGTTCTTC. This rearrangement joins TRBV7-3 to TRBJ2-1; 9 bases are shared with TRBD1. CDR3 length: 16 amino acids. Germline V gives CDR1 SGHTA, CDR2 FQGTGA. Germline trimming cut 0 bases from V and 2 bases from J; bases unmatched to any gene: 2.

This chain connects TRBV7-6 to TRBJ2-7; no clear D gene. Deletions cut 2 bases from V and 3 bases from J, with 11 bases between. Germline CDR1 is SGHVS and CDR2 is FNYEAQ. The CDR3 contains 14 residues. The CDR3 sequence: CASSLSSGLYEQYF. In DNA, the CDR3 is TGTGCCAGCAGCTTATCTTCAGGTCTCTACGAGCAGTACTTC.

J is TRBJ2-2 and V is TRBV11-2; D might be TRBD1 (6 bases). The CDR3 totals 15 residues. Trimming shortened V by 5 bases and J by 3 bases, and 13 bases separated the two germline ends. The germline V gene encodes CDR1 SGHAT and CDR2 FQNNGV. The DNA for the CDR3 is TGTGCCAGCAGCCCAGACAGGTCGTACACCGGGGAGCTGTTTTTT. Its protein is CASSPDRSYTGELFF. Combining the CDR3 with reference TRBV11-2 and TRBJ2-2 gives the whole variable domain EAGVAQSPRYKIIEKRQSVAFWCNPISGHATLYWYQQILGQGPKLLIQFQNNGVVDDSQLPKDRFSAERLKGVDSTLKIQPAKLEDSAVYLCASSPDRSYTGELFFGEGSRLTVL.

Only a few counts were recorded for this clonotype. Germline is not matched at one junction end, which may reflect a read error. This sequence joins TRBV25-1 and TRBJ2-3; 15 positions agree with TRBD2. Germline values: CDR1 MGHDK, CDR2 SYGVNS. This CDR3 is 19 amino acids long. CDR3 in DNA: TGTGCCAGCAGTGCGCGTCCGGGACTAGCGGGGGGTCCCACATATACGCAGTATTTT. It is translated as CASSARPGLAGGPTYTQYF.

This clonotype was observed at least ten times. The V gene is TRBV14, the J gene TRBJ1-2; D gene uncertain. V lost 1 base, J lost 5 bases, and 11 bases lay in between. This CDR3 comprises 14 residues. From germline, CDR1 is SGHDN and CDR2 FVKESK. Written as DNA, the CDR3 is TGTGCCAGCAGCCAAGGCTTAAAGGGATATGGCTACACCTTC. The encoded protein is CASSQGLKGYGYTF.